Sequencing of this T cell receptor beta chain was carried out in a study of cytotoxic CD8 clonotypes in ibrutinib-treated CLL (dated by TCRdb to the early 2020s). Background for the entire study: The cohort had 11 relapsed/refractory and some 15 treatment-naive patients; 17 were IGHV unmutated. Cryopreserved peripheral blood mononuclear cells were collected at three points: before therapy, at response, and at either sustained remission or disease progression. Partial responses were observed in roughly 25 patients and complete responses in 2; after a median follow-up of around 64 months, remission was maintained in 15 or so patients and progression was observed in roughly 12. Response samples were taken after a median of approximately 12 months on treatment, ranging from roughly 6 to 36 months. All remission and progressive disease samples were collected while patients were still receiving ibrutinib. Of the 70 to 100 people in the trial, roughly 27 had longitudinal samples available. On average, each sample had approximately 280,000 productive templates and 94,082 productive rearrangements.

With respect to this clone: Its binding antigen is unknown. Within one base of it there is no much larger clone, and no base qualities were kept.

Summary of the overall study and its limitations: Sustained-remission and progressing patients did not have matched sampling times, and lymph node repertoires were not examined. An increase in clonality was observed at ibrutinib response, with clonality remaining stable during sustained remission and falling back toward baseline at progression. At baseline, clonality was higher than in age-matched healthy donors and showed a strong correlation with circulating CD8+ T-cell counts. Public clonotypes were found to be uncommon and were observed to contract or remain stable during treatment; the increase in clonality was shown to reflect expansion of private clonotypes at ibrutinib response.

This sample's time point label indicates: progressive disease on ibrutinib. Roughly 2 micrograms of genomic DNA were extracted from cryopreserved PBMCs for TCR beta library preparation. Longitudinal blood samples from CLL patients on ibrutinib monotherapy underwent high-throughput TCR beta sequencing. The patients took part in an open-label, single-center phase 2 trial of ibrutinib monotherapy. The CDR3 goes from the cysteine to the phenylalanine over 15 residues. Of the read, only the CDR3 DNA is kept; its 45 bases are in frame from base 1. On a MiSeq, deep resolution sequencing aimed for a depth between 1 in 1 million and 1 in 200,000 T cells, with each clonotype covered 10x on average. The immunoSEQ hsTCRB Kit was used to generate TCR beta libraries. As for the original processing: The data were analyzed with ImmunoSEQ Analyzer and ImmunoSEQ Data Assistant, and V, D and J gene assignments followed IMGT definitions. Clonality, with values ranging from 0 to 1, was calculated as one minus the normalized Shannon entropy of productive rearrangement frequencies. Only overrepresented clonotypes making up at least 0.05% of each patient's repertoire were included in the public clonotype analysis. Repertoires from approximately 13 age-matched healthy donors in immuneACCESS were used as clonality controls. Drawn from immuneACCESS, this table holds only the in-frame rearrangements with V and J called that TCRdb kept. Clones are partly lost; checked studies trace under half to an unresolved V gene and leave the rest unexplained. The D gene and trimming were derived from the DNA, and the V and J assignments and clone size from that table. The sample has some 170,000 clones on record, around nine tenths of them singletons. The top ten constitute around 3% of the sample.

In this chain, TRBV21-1 is recombined with TRBJ1-5; TRBD1, the table's D call, was not compared with the DNA. TRBV21-1 is reported as a pseudogene. This TCR was sampled from a human donor with chronic lymphocytic leukemia. The material sequenced was PBMCs, taken at disease progression, from a patient treated with ibrutinib. The nucleotides are TGTGCCAGCAGCAGGCTAGACAGGGGGAATCAGCCCCAGCATTTT. The encoded protein is CASSRLDRGNQPQHF.